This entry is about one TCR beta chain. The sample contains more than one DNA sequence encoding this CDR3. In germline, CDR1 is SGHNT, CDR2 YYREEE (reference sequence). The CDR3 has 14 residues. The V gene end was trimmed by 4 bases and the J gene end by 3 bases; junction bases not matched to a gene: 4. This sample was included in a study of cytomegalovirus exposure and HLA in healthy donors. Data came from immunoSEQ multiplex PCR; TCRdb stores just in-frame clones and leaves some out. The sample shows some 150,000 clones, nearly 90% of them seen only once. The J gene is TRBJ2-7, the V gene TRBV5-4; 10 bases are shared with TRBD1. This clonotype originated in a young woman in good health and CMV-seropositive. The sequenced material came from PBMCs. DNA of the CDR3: TGTGCCAGCAGCCCCGGACAGGGGGGCTACGAGCAGTACTTC. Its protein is CASSPGQGGYEQYF.